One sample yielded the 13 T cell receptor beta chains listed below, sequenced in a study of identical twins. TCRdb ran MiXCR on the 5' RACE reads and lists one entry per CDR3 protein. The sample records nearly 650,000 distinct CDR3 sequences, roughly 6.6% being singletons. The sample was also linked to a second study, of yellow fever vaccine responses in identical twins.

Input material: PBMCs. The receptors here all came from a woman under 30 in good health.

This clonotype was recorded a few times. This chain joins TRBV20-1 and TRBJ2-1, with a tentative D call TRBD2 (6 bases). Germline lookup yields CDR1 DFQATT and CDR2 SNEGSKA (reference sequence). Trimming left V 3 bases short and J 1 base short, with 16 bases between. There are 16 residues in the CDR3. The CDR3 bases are TGCAGTGCTAGGTTGGGACTCCTAGGGTCCTACAATGAGCAGTTCTTC. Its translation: CSARLGLLGSYNEQFF.

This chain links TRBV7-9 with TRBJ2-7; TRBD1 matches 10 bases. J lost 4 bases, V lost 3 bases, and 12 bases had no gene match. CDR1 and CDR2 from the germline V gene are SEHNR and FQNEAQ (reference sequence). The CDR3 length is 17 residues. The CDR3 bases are TGTGCCAGCAGCTTTTGGACAGGGGGAGAACTTATGTACGAGCAGTACTTC. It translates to CASSFWTGGELMYEQYF.

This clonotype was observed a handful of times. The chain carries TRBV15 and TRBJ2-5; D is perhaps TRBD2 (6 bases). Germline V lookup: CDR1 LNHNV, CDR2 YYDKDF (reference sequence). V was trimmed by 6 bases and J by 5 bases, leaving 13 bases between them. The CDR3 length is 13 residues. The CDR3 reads CATRGGTAETQYF. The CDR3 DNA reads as TGTGCCACCAGGGGGGGAACGGCGGAGACCCAGTACTTC.

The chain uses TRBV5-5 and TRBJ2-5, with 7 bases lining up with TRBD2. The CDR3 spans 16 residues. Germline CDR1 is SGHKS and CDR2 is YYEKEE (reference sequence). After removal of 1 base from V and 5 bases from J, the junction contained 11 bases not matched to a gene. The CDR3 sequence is CASSLPSGLLGETQYF. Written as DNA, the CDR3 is TGTGCCAGCAGCTTGCCTAGCGGCCTATTAGGGGAGACCCAGTACTTC.

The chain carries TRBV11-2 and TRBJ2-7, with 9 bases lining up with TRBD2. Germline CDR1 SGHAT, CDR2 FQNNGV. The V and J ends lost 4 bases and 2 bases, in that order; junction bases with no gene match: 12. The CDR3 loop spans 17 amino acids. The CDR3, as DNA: TGTGCCAGCAGCTCCGCCGGGACTAGCCGCGGAGCCTACGAGCAGTACGTC. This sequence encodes CASSSAGTSRGAYEQYV.

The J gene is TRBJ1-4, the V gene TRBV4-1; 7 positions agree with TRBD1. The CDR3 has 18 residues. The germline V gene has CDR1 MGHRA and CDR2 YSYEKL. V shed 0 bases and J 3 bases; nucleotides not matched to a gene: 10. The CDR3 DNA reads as TGCGCCAGCAGCCAAGATAGGGCAGGGGGTCTTGCTAATGAAAAACTGTTTTTT. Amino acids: CASSQDRAGGLANEKLFF.

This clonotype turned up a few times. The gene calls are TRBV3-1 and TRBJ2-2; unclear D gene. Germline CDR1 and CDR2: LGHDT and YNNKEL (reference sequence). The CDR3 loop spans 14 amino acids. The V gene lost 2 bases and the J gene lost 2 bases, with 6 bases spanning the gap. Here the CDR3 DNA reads TGTGCCAGCAGCCAATCGGTTAACACCGGGGAGCTGTTTTTT. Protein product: CASSQSVNTGELFF.

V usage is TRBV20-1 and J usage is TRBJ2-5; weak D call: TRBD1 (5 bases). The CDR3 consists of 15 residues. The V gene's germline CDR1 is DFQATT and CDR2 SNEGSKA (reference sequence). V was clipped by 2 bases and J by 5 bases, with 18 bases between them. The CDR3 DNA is TGCAGTGCTAGAATGCCCACAGGTCGTGTCGAGACCCAGTACTTC. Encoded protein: CSARMPTGRVETQYF.

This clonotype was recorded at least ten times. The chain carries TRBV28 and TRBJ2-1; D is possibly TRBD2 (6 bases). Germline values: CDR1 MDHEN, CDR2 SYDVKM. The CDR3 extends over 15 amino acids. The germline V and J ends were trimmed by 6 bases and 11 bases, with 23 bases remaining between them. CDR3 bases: TGTGCCAGCAGCCCGACCCGGGACTTGGAAAGGCAGCAGTTCTTC. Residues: CASSPTRDLERQQFF.

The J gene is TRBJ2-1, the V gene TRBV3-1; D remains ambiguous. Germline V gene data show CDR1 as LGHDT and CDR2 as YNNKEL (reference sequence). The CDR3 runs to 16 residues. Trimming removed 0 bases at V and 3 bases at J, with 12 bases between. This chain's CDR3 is CASSQEASVYYNEQFF. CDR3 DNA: TGTGCCAGCAGCCAAGAGGCATCGGTTTACTACAATGAGCAGTTCTTC.

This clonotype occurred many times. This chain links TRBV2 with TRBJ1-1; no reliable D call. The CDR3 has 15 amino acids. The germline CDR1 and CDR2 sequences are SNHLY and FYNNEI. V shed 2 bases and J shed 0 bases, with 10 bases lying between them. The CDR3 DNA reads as TGTGCCAGCAGTGAACGGGAAGGTTTGAACACTGAAGCTTTCTTT. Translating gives CASSEREGLNTEAFF.

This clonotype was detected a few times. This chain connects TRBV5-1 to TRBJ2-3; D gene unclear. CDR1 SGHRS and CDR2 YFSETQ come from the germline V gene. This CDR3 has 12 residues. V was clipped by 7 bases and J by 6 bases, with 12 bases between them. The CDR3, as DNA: TGCGCCAGCTCCACCGCCGGGGATACGCAGTATTTT. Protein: CASSTAGDTQYF.

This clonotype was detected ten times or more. The CDR3 nucleotides read TGCGCCAGCAGCCCAGGACAGGGAATCGGCTACGAGCAGTACGTC. Its translation: CASSPGQGIGYEQYV. The chain joins TRBV5-1 to TRBJ2-7; 8 bases align to TRBD1. With 4 bases clipped from V and 3 bases from J, the junction kept 9 bases outside the gene matches. CDR3 length equals 15 residues. Looked up from germline, CDR1 is SGHRS and CDR2 is YFSETQ.